This TCR beta chain comes out of a study of blood T cells in healthy people across ages. Study information: About one barcoded TCR beta cDNA was captured per two T cells. Regarding the study as a whole: In older individuals, TCR beta diversity per million T cells was lower, falling roughly linearly with age.

With a J-beta primer mix and a sample-barcoded 5' primer, a second PCR ran about 7 to 12 cycles. TCRdb processed the 5' RACE reads anew with MiXCR; each CDR3 protein has one entry. The sample lists about 800,000 distinct CDR3 sequences; 58% were seen once. For this clonotype: The target antigen is unknown.

The CDR3 has 15 residues. V dropped 8 bases and J dropped 5 bases, with 22 bases sitting between them. Germline CDR1 and CDR2: SGHVT and SQSDAQ. Source material: blood. The chain carries TRBV7-4 and TRBJ2-7, with D perhaps being TRBD1 or TRBD2 (5 bases each). This clonotype originated in a man aged 30 to 39 in good health. The CDR3 loop is CASPAVGTGRHEQYF. The CDR3 bases are TGTGCCAGCCCGGCCGTCGGGACCGGTAGACACGAGCAGTACTTC.